This T cell receptor (beta chain) appears in the sequencing data of a study of blood T cell repertoires in COVID-19. For the study at large: Collection of acute and convalescent COVID-19 samples took place in the United States, Italy and Spain.

J gave up 4 bases and V 6 bases, and 6 bases lay outside the gene matches. Germline lookup yields CDR1 SQVTM and CDR2 ANQGSEA. The CDR3 extends over 13 amino acids. The assay was immunoSEQ multiplex PCR, and TCRdb's table has in-frame clones only and misses some. In the table there are around 130,000 clones, about 81% of which are singletons. The sequenced sample consisted of peripheral blood. This chain links TRBV29-1 with TRBJ2-3; 8 nucleotides line up with TRBD2. The receptor's source is a woman of 80 years or more with acute or convalescent COVID-19. DNA of the CDR3: TGCAGCGTGGGGGTCGGGGGGGCAGATACGCAGTATTTT. This codes for CSVGVGGADTQYF.